This paragraph reports one TCR beta chain. Original analysis: Quantification of nucleated cells was approximated via reference gene primer amplification. Sequencing used immunoSEQ multiplex PCR; TCRdb keeps in-frame clones, though not all of them. That table is the source of V, J and clone size, and D and trimming were worked out from the DNA. The data contain about 72,000 clones, around 80% of them seen just once; the ten biggest clones take up around a sixth. CDR3 size: 13 residues. Trimming shortened V by 4 bases and J by 0 bases, and 5 bases separated the two germline ends. From germline, CDR1 is SGHRS and CDR2 YFSETQ. These data come from a study of blood T cell repertoires in COVID-19. About the study: From the United States, Italy and Spain came samples of acute and convalescent COVID-19. T cells, B-cell-depleted T cells, or PBMCs supplied cDNA or gDNA.

This TCR was sampled from a human donor in a cohort sampled during active COVID-19. Sequencing was carried out using peripheral blood. The chain links TRBV5-1 to TRBJ2-1; no reliable D call. The CDR3 spells CASSGPSYNEQFF. The CDR3 region has the DNA TGCGCCAGCAGCGGGCCCTCCTACAATGAGCAGTTCTTC. Looking up the rest from reference TRBV5-1 and TRBJ2-1 gives the full variable domain: KAGVTQTPRYLIKTRGQQVTLSCSPISGHRSVSWYQQTPGQGLQFLFEYFSETQRNKGNFPGRFSGRQFSNSRSEMNVSTLELGDSALYLCASSGPSYNEQFFGPGTRLTVL.